The rows below give T cell receptor beta chains drawn from one sample of a study of blood T cell repertoires in COVID-19. The data were produced by immunoSEQ multiplex PCR, yet TCRdb's version contains in-frame clones alone and is incomplete. The sample shows approximately 330,000 clones, approximately 86% of them seen only once. Sequenced input: peripheral blood. Receptors were obtained from a man aged 25 to 40 with COVID-19, enrolled during active disease. Each CDR3 is given without its conserved first and last residue. The D gene is left open where the match is weak.

d_call | j_call | v_call | cdr3_length | cdr3_aa
TRBD2 | TRBJ2-1 | TRBV7-8 | 13 | ASSLALAGDNEQF
- | TRBJ2-1 | TRBV28 | 13 | ASSPYPSSYNEQF
- | TRBJ2-7 | TRBV3-1/TRBV3-2 | 9 | ASSQSGEQY
- | TRBJ2-1 | TRBV7-2 | 12 | ASSLGITSIEQF
TRBD1 | TRBJ1-2 | TRBV14 | 11 | ASRRYRGDGYT
TRBD2 | TRBJ2-1 | TRBV5-4 | 13 | ASSLVAGVGNEQF
TRBD2 | TRBJ2-3 | TRBV5-6 | 14 | ASSLVGPSGPHTQY
TRBD1 | TRBJ1-5 | TRBV18 | 13 | ASSSTGGGDQPQH
TRBD1 | TRBJ2-7 | TRBV24-1 | 13 | ATSDSTGFQYEQY
TRBD2 | TRBJ2-2 | TRBV7-3 | 14 | ASSLWGGVNTGELF